This T cell receptor beta chain was profiled in a study of blood T cell repertoires in COVID-19. The CDR3 totals 16 residues. Trimming left V 8 bases short and J 2 bases short, with 20 bases between. Germline V lookup: CDR1 SEHNR, CDR2 FQNEAQ (reference sequence). Participants were aged about 18 to 90 years from 20 to 30 US areas. Cohorts were determined from participant-reported clinical history. Each recovered donor of Cohort 3 presented with two negative PCRs, clearance, or symptom resolution. Repertoires were generated with immunoSEQ multiplex PCR, while TCRdb's copy carries only in-frame clones and drops some. The repertoire includes roughly 280,000 clones, around 91% of them detected once, and 2% to 3% sits in the top ten.

The chain has TRBV7-9 and TRBJ2-3, with a tentative D call TRBD2 (5 bases). Sequenced sample: PBMCs or T cells enriched from blood (not recorded which). The sequence came from a woman under 30 who had recovered from COVID-19. CDR3 in amino acids: CASRQSGGLTTDTQYF. The CDR3 DNA follows: TGTGCCAGCCGTCAATCTGGCGGGCTTACCACAGATACGCAGTATTTT.